The T cell receptor (beta chain) described here comes from a study of Graves' ophthalmopathy and Graves' hyperthyroidism. Study-level results: Progression of ophthalmopathy was predicted by the model with more than 70% sensitivity and less than 85% specificity. A classifier, a 13-signature model, separated ophthalmopathy from stable hyperthyroidism with 87.88% sensitivity and 81.08% specificity. A majority of expanded thyroid clonotypes exceeding 0.001 frequency were likewise present in blood.

Germline V gene lookup returns CDR1 LNHDA and CDR2 SQIVND (reference sequence). The CDR3 spans 10 residues, counting both ends. Pregnant or lactating patients and those with other autoimmune diseases or uncontrolled infections were excluded. RNA transcripts yielded amplified TCR beta CDR3 regions. The workflow started with a first-round RT-PCR run with HTBI primers and then moved on to a second-round multiplex PCR. MiXCR was run by TCRdb on the multiplex PCR reads, yielding one entry per CDR3 protein. The sample yields 740,000 or so distinct CDR3 sequences, roughly two fifths seen once. With regard to this clonotype: Its antigen is unknown. Since no conserved phenylalanine or tryptophan closes the CDR3, a read error is the likely cause. The limits of the CDR3 on the DNA are not certain, so only TCRdb's listed CDR3 is given.

Sequencing input: peripheral blood. The TCR originated in an adult man with Graves' ophthalmopathy. The chain joins TRBV19 to TRBJ2-2; the DNA was not compared with TRBD1, the D call given in the table. This chain's CDR3 is CASSPAQGPR.